Sequencing of this TCR beta chain was carried out in a study of Tregs in tolerant kidney transplant recipients. The CDR3 loop spans 17 amino acids. The germline V gene has CDR1 GTSNPN and CDR2 SVGIG (reference sequence). Losses at the gene ends were 3 bases for V and 4 bases for J; bases not matched to a gene: 11. Whole-study findings and limits: In tolerant patients, donor-specific Tregs outgrew total Tregs, suggesting antigen-driven expansion. Few patients were studied, so findings need validation in larger groups.

This table comes from immunoSEQ multiplex PCR, and its TCRdb copy is limited to in-frame clones, with some not included. This sample's clone table lists about 48,000 clones. In the case of this clone: Its antigen is not identified. The CDR3 end lies 3 residues beyond the end of the read and is filled in from the germline J gene.

The chain couples TRBV30 to TRBJ1-4; 10 nucleotides align to TRBD1. The sample in question was CD4+ T cells from blood, obtained before the transplant. This sequence was found in a human donor who received a combined kidney and bone marrow transplant. CDR3 bases read: TGTGCCTGGAGCCCCGGGACAGGGGTGGAAAATAATGAAAAA. Translated, it gives CAWSPGTGVENNEK. The whole CDR3 protein is CAWSPGTGVENNEKLFF.